These 10 T cell receptor beta chains share one sample of origin, sequenced in a study of regulatory T cells in long-lasting Graves disease. Relying on iRepertoire HTBI primers and Arm-PCR of CDR3 regions, the team built TCR beta libraries. Via MiXCR, TCRdb re-called the multiplex PCR reads, giving one row per CDR3 protein. The data contain approximately 350,000 distinct CDR3 sequences, about 16% of them singletons. As for time point: newly diagnosed GD, antithyroid drugs for less than 3 months. PBMC-extracted RNA yielded the TCR library. These same data were also listed under a study on T cells in Graves' hyperthyroidism and ophthalmopathy.

The specimen was peripheral blood mononuclear cells (PBMCs), collected at new diagnosis, from a patient treated with antithyroid drugs. The source of these receptors is a woman aged 18-35 years with Graves disease.

Points on this clonotype: Possible read error: a much larger clone is one base away. The chain is built from TRBV6-1 and TRBJ2-1; 9 bases map to TRBD1. CDR3 size: 15 residues. Germline CDR1 reads MNHNS; CDR2 reads SASEGT. CDR3 region: CASSDRDRDYNGQFF. The CDR3 DNA follows: TGTGCCAGCAGTGACCGGGACAGGGACTACAATGGGCAGTTCTTC.

There are a few counts of this clonotype. The chain links TRBV3-1 to TRBJ2-5; D may be TRBD1 or TRBD2 (5 bases each). The CDR3 consists of 16 residues. Germline assignment: CDR1 LGHDT and CDR2 YNNKEL (reference sequence). Trimming cost V 4 bases and J 2 bases, with 17 bases left between them. CDR3 region: CASSLSTGTGQETQYF. DNA of the CDR3: TGTGCCAGCAGCCTTAGTACCGGGACGGGACAAGAGACCCAGTACTTC.

V and J are TRBV7-9 and TRBJ2-7; TRBD2 aligns across 7 bases. The CDR3 covers 12 residues. The germline gives CDR1 SEHNR, CDR2 FQNEAQ (reference sequence). V lost 4 bases, J lost 6 bases, and 3 bases stayed unmatched. The CDR3 nucleotides are TGTGCCAGCAGCTGGCCGGGGGGCGAGCAGTACTTC. Translating it yields CASSWPGGEQYF.

This chain joins TRBV19 and TRBJ1-4; TRBD1 matches 7 bases. The CDR3 extends over 14 amino acids. Germline V gives CDR1 LNHDA, CDR2 SQIVND (reference sequence). Trimming removed 3 bases from V and 4 bases from J; junction bases left unmatched: 2. CDR3 loop: CASSMGTVNEKLFF. In DNA form, the CDR3 reads TGTGCCAGTAGTATGGGGACAGTTAATGAAAAACTGTTTTTT.

Many counts were recorded for this clonotype. The chain recombines TRBV28 with TRBJ2-7; perhaps D is TRBD1 or TRBD2 (5 bases each). The V end was cut by 10 bases, the J end by 6 bases, with 16 bases between. Germline V gives CDR1 MDHEN, CDR2 SYDVKM. The length of the CDR3 is 12 residues. The CDR3 is CATWDGRIEQYF. CDR3 bases: TGTGCCACCTGGGACGGCCGAATCGAGCAGTACTTC.

This chain links TRBV27 with TRBJ1-1, with a possible D match to TRBD1 (6 bases). This CDR3 contains 17 residues. V lost 7 bases and J 4 bases, leaving 25 bases between the germline ends. Germline V lookup: CDR1 MNHEY, CDR2 SMNVEV (reference sequence). DNA of the CDR3: TGTGCCAGCACTTTCCTAGGGCAGGGGCCACGTAGCACTGAAGCTTTCTTT. Its protein is CASTFLGQGPRSTEAFF.

At least ten counts were recorded for this clonotype. This chain connects TRBV30 to TRBJ2-7, with D perhaps assigned TRBD1 or TRBD2 (5 bases each). The germline V and J ends were trimmed by 8 bases and 0 bases, with 14 bases remaining between them. Germline-derived CDR1 and CDR2 are GTSNPN and SVGIG (reference sequence). This CDR3 comprises 13 residues. CDR3 nucleotides: TGTGCCAGACGAGGGGCCAACTCCTACGAGCAGTACTTC. Its protein is CARRGANSYEQYF.

The CDR3 region is CSAEGAGANVLTF. DNA for the CDR3: TGCAGTGCTGAGGGGGCGGGGGCCAACGTCCTGACTTTC. The genes are TRBV20-1 and TRBJ2-6; TRBD1 agrees at 7 bases. After removal of 5 bases from V and 4 bases from J, the junction contained 2 bases not matched to a gene. Germline V gene data show CDR1 as DFQATT and CDR2 as SNEGSKA (reference sequence). The CDR3 has 13 residues.

The rearrangement joins TRBV19 to TRBJ2-2; 7 bases agree with TRBD1. The J segment lost 6 bases and the V segment lost 10 bases, leaving 2 bases of the junction unmatched. CDR1 LNHDA and CDR2 SQIVND come from the germline V gene (reference sequence). This CDR3 spans 11 amino acids. The CDR3 reads CATQGAGELFF. As DNA, the CDR3 is TGTGCCACGCAGGGGGCCGGGGAGCTGTTTTTT.

This clonotype has ten or more counts. This chain uses TRBV28 with TRBJ2-7, with 9 bases aligning to TRBD1. Germline CDR1 is MDHEN and CDR2 is SYDVKM. The V and J ends lost 6 bases and 0 bases, in that order; junction bases with no gene match: 9. The CDR3 has 16 residues. The CDR3 protein is CASRGLGQGSSYEQYF. In nucleotides, the CDR3 is TGTGCCAGCAGGGGGCTCGGACAGGGGTCCTCCTACGAGCAGTACTTC. Full variable domain (remainder filled in from reference TRBV28 and TRBJ2-7): DVKVTQSSRYLVKRTGEKVFLECVQDMDHENMFWYRQDPGLGLRLIYFSYDVKMKEKGDIPEGYSVSREKKERFSLILESASTNQTSMYLCASRGLGQGSSYEQYFGPGTRLTVT.